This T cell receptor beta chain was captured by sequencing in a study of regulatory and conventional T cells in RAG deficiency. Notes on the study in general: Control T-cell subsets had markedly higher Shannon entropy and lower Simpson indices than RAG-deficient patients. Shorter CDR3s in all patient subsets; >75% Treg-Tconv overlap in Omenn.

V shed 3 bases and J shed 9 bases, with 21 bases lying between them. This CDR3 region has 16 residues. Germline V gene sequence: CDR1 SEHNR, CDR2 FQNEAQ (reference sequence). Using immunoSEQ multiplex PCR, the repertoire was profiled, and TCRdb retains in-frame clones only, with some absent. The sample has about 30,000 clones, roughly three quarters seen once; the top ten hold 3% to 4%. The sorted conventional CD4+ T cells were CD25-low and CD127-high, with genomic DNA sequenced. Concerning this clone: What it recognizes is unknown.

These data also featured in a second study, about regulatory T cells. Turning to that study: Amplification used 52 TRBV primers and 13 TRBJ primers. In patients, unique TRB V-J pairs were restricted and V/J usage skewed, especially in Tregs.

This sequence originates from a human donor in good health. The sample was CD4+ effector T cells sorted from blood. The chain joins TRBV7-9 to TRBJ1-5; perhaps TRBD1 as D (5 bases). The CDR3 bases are TGTGCCAGCAGCTTGGGGTCAGGGTTGGTTTTCGGGCCCCAGCATTTT. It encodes CASSLGSGLVFGPQHF.